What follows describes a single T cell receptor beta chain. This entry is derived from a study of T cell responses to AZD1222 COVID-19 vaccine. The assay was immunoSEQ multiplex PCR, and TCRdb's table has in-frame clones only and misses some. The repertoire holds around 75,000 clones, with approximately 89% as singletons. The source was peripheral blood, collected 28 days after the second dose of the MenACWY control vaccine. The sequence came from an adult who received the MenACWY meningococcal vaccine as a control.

CDR3 sequence: CSVTISNTIYF. DNA for the CDR3: TGCAGCGTTACCATATCAAATACCATATATTTT. The rearrangement joins TRBV29-1 to TRBJ1-3; D uncertain. The germline V gene has CDR1 SQVTM and CDR2 ANQGSEA. The CDR3 has 11 residues. V shed 5 bases and J shed 10 bases, with 12 bases lying between them.